This TCR beta chain was identified in a study of glioma-infiltrating T cells. General study results and limits: Gliomas, especially low-grade, showed above-expected tissue-blood divergence; non-neoplastic patients showed below. Tissue and blood shared very few CDR3 sequences.

Using RNA template, CDR3s of TCR alpha and beta were amplified with iRepertoire arm-PCR. Tissue mRNA or PBMC total RNA, 100-400 ng, went into one-step reverse transcription and amplification. TCRdb redid the calling of the multiplex PCR reads with MiXCR, one entry per CDR3 protein. The top ten hold approximately 7% of the sample, which has tens of thousands of distinct CDR3 sequences, less than 30% seen once. The CDR3 consists of 13 residues. CDR1 MRHNA and CDR2 SNTAGT come from the germline V gene. V lost 6 bases and J lost 5; bases outside the gene matches: 4. This clonotype was detected ten times or more. Its antigen is unknown.

Sequenced: glioma tissue, nonneoplastic brain tissue, or PBMCs (not recorded which). This clonotype was obtained from a human donor with low-grade glioma or glioblastoma, undergoing nonglioma brain surgery, or in good health (not recorded which). The V call is TRBV6-4, the J call TRBJ2-3; TRBD2 matches 8 bases. The CDR3 region has the DNA TGTGCCAGCAGCGACGGGGGGGTAGATACGCAGTATTTT. Amino acids: CASSDGGVDTQYF.